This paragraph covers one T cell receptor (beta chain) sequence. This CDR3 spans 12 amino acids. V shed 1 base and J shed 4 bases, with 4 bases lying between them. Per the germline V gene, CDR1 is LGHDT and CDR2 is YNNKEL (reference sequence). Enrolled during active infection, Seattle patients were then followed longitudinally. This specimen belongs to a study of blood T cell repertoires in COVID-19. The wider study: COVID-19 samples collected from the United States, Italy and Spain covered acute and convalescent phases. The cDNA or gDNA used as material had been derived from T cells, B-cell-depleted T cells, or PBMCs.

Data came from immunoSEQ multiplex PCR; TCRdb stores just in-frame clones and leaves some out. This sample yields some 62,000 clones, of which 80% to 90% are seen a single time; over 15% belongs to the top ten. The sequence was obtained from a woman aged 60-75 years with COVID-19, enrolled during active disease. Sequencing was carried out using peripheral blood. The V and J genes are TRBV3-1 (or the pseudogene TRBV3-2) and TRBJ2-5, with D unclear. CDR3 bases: TGTGCCAGCAGCCAAGTCAGAGAGACCCAGTACTTC. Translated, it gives CASSQVRETQYF.